These 14 T cell receptor beta chains came from one sample sequenced in a study of cytomegalovirus exposure and HLA in healthy donors. In the PCR, 60 Vbeta and 13 Jbeta primers were used. Assay used: immunoSEQ multiplex PCR; TCRdb lists only in-frame clones, some missing. This sample has around 150,000 clones; approximately 78% occur once, and the top ten carry approximately 2%. Sequences were obtained from PBMCs. These receptors came from a woman aged 18-35 years in good health and CMV-seronegative.

The chain couples TRBV7-3 to TRBJ2-1; D is unresolved. V was clipped by 5 bases and J by 0 bases, with 11 bases between them. Germline values: CDR1 SGHTA, CDR2 FQGTGA. The CDR3 has 15 residues. CDR3 region: CASSPSPSSYNEQFF. In nucleotides, the CDR3 is TGTGCCAGCAGCCCATCCCCCAGCTCCTACAATGAGCAGTTCTTC.

The chain has TRBV18 and TRBJ1-1, with D uncertain. There are 15 residues in the CDR3. The V end lost 3 bases, the J end lost 4 bases, and 15 bases lay between the germline ends. From germline, CDR1 is KGHSH and CDR2 LQKENI. The CDR3 DNA is TGTGCCAGCTCACCGGAGGGAGGGATCGGCACTGAAGCTTTCTTT. It yields the protein CASSPEGGIGTEAFF.

This chain joins TRBV7-2 and TRBJ2-7; 10 nucleotides align to TRBD1. After removal of 5 bases from V and 3 bases from J, the junction contained 4 bases not matched to a gene. The CDR3 runs to 14 residues. From germline, CDR1 is SGHTA and CDR2 FQGNSA. The CDR3 reads CASSKGQGFYEQYF. CDR3 bases: TGTGCCAGCAGCAAGGGACAGGGGTTCTACGAGCAGTACTTC. Using reference TRBV7-2 and TRBJ2-7 for the parts outside the CDR3, the full variable domain is GAGVSQSPSNKVTEKGKDVELRCDPISGHTALYWYRQSLGQGLEFLIYFQGNSAPDKSGLPSDRFSAERTGGSVSTLTIQRTQQEDSAVYLCASSKGQGFYEQYFGPGTRLTVT.

This rearrangement joins TRBV19 to TRBJ2-1, with D possibly being TRBD2 (6 bases). The germline CDR1 and CDR2 sequences are LNHDA and SQIVND (reference sequence). Trimming removed 6 bases at V and 8 bases at J, with 11 bases between. This CDR3 comprises 12 residues. The CDR3 sequence is CASSPSGDEQFF. The CDR3 coding sequence is TGTGCCAGTAGCCCCTCGGGGGATGAGCAGTTCTTC.

V gene TRBV9 combines with J gene TRBJ2-1, with a possible D match to TRBD2 (5 bases). The CDR3 covers 16 residues. CDR1 SGDLS and CDR2 YYNGEE come from the germline V gene. Trimming pared 4 bases from V and 0 bases from J, leaving 14 bases between. CDR3 amino acids: CASSPTDSSSYNEQFF. In nucleotides, the CDR3 is TGTGCCAGCAGCCCAACGGACTCGAGCTCCTACAATGAGCAGTTCTTC.

CDR3 sequence reads: CASSLQGQSGNTIYF. CDR3 DNA: TGCGCCAGCAGCCTCCAGGGGCAATCTGGAAACACCATATATTTT. The chain couples TRBV4-1 to TRBJ1-3; possibly TRBD1 for D (6 bases). This CDR3 region has 15 residues. Germline V lookup: CDR1 MGHRA, CDR2 YSYEKL. V was cut by 4 bases and J by 1 base, with 11 bases left in between.

The rearrangement joins TRBV27 to TRBJ1-4, with D maybe TRBD1 (6 bases). With 6 bases removed from V and 7 bases from J, the gap between germline ends came to 18 bases. The germline V gene has CDR1 MNHEY and CDR2 SMNVEV (reference sequence). The CDR3 runs to 15 residues. The CDR3 nucleotides read TGTGCCAGCAGCCCAGGCGTCCTGGACAGTGAAAAACTGTTTTTT. Translation: CASSPGVLDSEKLFF.

The chain combines TRBV5-1 with TRBJ1-2; 9 bases match TRBD1. Germline V CDR1 and CDR2: SGHRS, YFSETQ. CDR3 size: 14 residues. Trimming cost V 5 bases and J 2 bases; bases outside gene matches: 4. CDR3: CASRAGTGNYGYTF. CDR3 sequence (DNA): TGCGCCAGCAGAGCCGGGACAGGGAACTATGGCTACACCTTC.

V is TRBV9 and J is TRBJ1-1; D might be TRBD1 (5 bases). Germline V lookup: CDR1 SGDLS, CDR2 YYNGEE. The CDR3 extends over 13 amino acids. Between the trimmed V and J ends, which lost 1 base and 5 bases, there was a span of 9 bases. CDR3 sequence reads: CASSVSSGTEAFF. In nucleotides, the CDR3 is TGTGCCAGCAGCGTATCCTCAGGGACTGAAGCTTTCTTT.

The CDR3 bases are TGCGCCAGCAGCTGGACAGAAAGCTCCTACAATGAGCAGTTCTTC. Protein sequence: CASSWTESSYNEQFF. The chain uses TRBV5-1 and TRBJ2-1; D is possibly TRBD1 (6 bases). Germline-derived CDR1 and CDR2 are SGHRS and YFSETQ. Trimming shortened V by 3 bases and J by 0 bases, and 10 bases separated the two germline ends. The CDR3 is 15 residues long.

Only a few counts were recorded for this clone. CDR3 nucleotide sequence: TGTGCCAGCAGCTTGGCCGCGGCTAACTATGGCTACACCTTC. This translates into CASSLAAANYGYTF. The chain is built from TRBV5-4 and TRBJ1-2; no clear D gene. Germline-derived CDR1 and CDR2 are SGHNT and YYREEE (reference sequence). The CDR3 is 14 residues long. V was trimmed by 0 bases and J by 0 bases, leaving 6 bases between them.

The rearrangement links TRBV4-1 to TRBJ1-1, with 8 bases lining up with TRBD1. Germline trimming cut 2 bases from V and 11 bases from J; bases unmatched to any gene: 4. The CDR3 consists of 12 residues. The germline V gene has CDR1 MGHRA and CDR2 YSYEKL. CDR3 residues: CASSQRTGSAFF. CDR3 in DNA: TGCGCCAGCAGCCAACGGACAGGGTCGGCTTTCTTT.

This chain uses TRBV25-1 with TRBJ2-3, with TRBD1 matching over 7 bases. J was trimmed by 2 bases and V by 3 bases; bases with no gene match: 5. The CDR3 length is 15 residues. Germline V CDR1 and CDR2: MGHDK, SYGVNS. The CDR3 DNA sequence: TGTGCCAGCAGTGATCCGGGACAGCACACAGATACGCAGTATTTT. It encodes CASSDPGQHTDTQYF.

J is TRBJ2-5 and V is TRBV5-1, with TRBD1 matching 7 bases. Per germline, CDR1 SGHRS and CDR2 YFSETQ. Trimming removed 4 bases from V and 2 bases from J; junction bases left unmatched: 2. The CDR3 contains 13 residues. The CDR3 is CASSTGDQETQYF. As DNA, the CDR3 is TGCGCCAGCAGCACAGGGGATCAAGAGACCCAGTACTTC.